The TCR beta chain described here comes from a study of blood T cell repertoires in COVID-19 (TCRdb year 2020). A note on the overall study: Samples from collaborators originated in the United States, Italy and Spain and spanned both the acute and convalescent phases of COVID-19. The material from the prospective study consisted of cDNA or gDNA derived from T cells, B-cell-depleted T cells, or PBMCs. Deeply sampled blood TCRbeta repertoires from subjects exposed to, actively infected with, or recovered from COVID-19 were included in the dataset. The repertoires were released in a freely available public database meant as a resource for research on the immune response to SARS-CoV-2. Samples were obtained from the ongoing ImmuneRACE study (first 160 participants) and from about 1,300 subjects provided by 6 global collaborators. Nearly every sample came with metadata listing a de-identified subject ID, COVID-19 status, age in years and sex. Where HLA class I and class II types were available, the types were taken from metadata supplied by the sample provider, not from assay-based typing. Broader findings and caveats from the paper: Clinical and demographic metadata were provided uncurated, with the amount varying by source and participant.

Of note for this clone: There is no known antigen for this receptor. Base qualities are not provided; no much larger clone lies one nucleotide away.

The immunoSEQ Assay, a bias-controlled multiplex PCR, was used to amplify TCRbeta CDR3 regions from genomic DNA. Per the source publication's procedure: Nucleated cell counts per sample were estimated from amplification of reference gene primers within the assay. Sequence reads were collapsed and filtered to measure the absolute abundance of every unique TCRbeta CDR3 rearrangement. For each sample, productive Simpson clonality was calculated as the square root of Simpson's diversity index across productive rearrangements. TCRdb retrieved this table from immuneACCESS and kept in-frame rearrangements only. Not all clones are present; in checked studies, unresolved V genes account for under half, and no reason is known for the remainder. V and J calls and clone size follow that table, whereas D and trimming were derived from the DNA. For this sample there are roughly 200,000 clones; roughly 92% appear just once. The ten largest clones capture approximately 0.69% of the sample.

Taken from the germline V gene, the CDR1 and CDR2 loops are SGHRS and YFSETQ. V is clipped by 4 bases and J by 3 bases, and the sequence between their germline boundaries is 10 bases long. The CDR3 covers 13 residues, taking in both the cysteine and the phenylalanine. Here the CDR3 DNA is all that survives: 39 bases in frame from base 1. One collaborating source in Seattle enrolled patients during active infection and followed them longitudinally through the course of disease. The collaborating institutions used their own protocols to collect whole blood in K2EDTA tubes. For TCRbeta analysis, collaborators shipped samples in one of three forms: frozen whole blood, isolated PBMCs, or DNA extracted from either of those sample types.

This chain is built from TRBV5-1 and TRBJ1-1, with the D gene uncertain. The sample taken for sequencing was peripheral blood. This sequence originates from a young man with COVID-19, enrolled during active disease. The CDR3 protein is CASSQREDTEAFF. The DNA sequence is TGCGCCAGCAGCCAGAGGGAGGACACTGAAGCTTTCTTT.